The sequence of this T cell receptor beta chain was determined in a study of cytomegalovirus exposure and HLA in healthy donors. Study-wide results and limits: Earlier analysis looked at TCR beta V segments, and most were productive about 87% or about 30% of the time. In vitro data verified three CMV-associated chains as specific for CMV antigens.

J gave up 5 bases and V 4 bases, and 8 bases lay outside the gene matches. This CDR3 region has 15 residues. The germline CDR1 and CDR2 sequences are KGHSH and LQKENI. A remark on this clone: Antigen unknown.

60 Vbeta and 13 Jbeta primers were used in PCR. As processed by the authors: The authors later counted roughly 79 million unique TCR beta chains, 8.5 million to 13 million of them shared. Assay: immunoSEQ multiplex PCR; the TCRdb copy retains only in-frame clones and omits some. V and J calls and clone size are given by that table; D and trimming were obtained from the DNA. Of more than 150,000 clones listed, 70% to 80% were seen once; the top ten hold over 1.5%. Specimen: PBMCs. The receptor comes from a girl aged 10-17 years in good health and CMV-seropositive. The chain joins TRBV18 to TRBJ2-5; 9 bases are shared with TRBD1. CDR3 nucleotide sequence: TGTGCCAGCTCACGGGGGGACAGGGATTCCGAGACCCAGTACTTC. This sequence encodes CASSRGDRDSETQYF. Drawing the rest from reference TRBV18 and TRBJ2-5, the complete variable domain is NAGVMQNPRHLVRRRGQEARLRCSPMKGHSHVYWYRQLPEEGLKFMVYLQKENIIDESGMPKERFSAEFPKEGPSILRIQQVVRGDSAAYFCASSRGDRDSETQYFGPGTRLLVL.